These 32 T cell receptor beta chains originate from one sample sequenced in a study of T cell responses to AZD1222 COVID-19 vaccine. Sequencing used immunoSEQ multiplex PCR; TCRdb keeps in-frame clones, though not all of them. The sample carries about 79,000 clones, approximately 80% recorded once. The specimen was peripheral blood, collected on day 0 of AZD1222 vaccination. These receptors all stem from an adult in good health.

This clone has only one observation. V usage is TRBV19 and J usage is TRBJ2-1; TRBD1 is a possible D gene (8 bases). The V end was cut by 4 bases, the J end by 9 bases, with 22 bases between. Looked up from germline, CDR1 is LNHDA and CDR2 is SQIVND (reference sequence). This CDR3 contains 16 residues. CDR3 coding DNA: TGTGCCAGTAGTAGACAGGGGAGGGAAGCTACAGGTGAGCAGTTCTTC. It codes for CASSRQGREATGEQFF.

This chain connects TRBV19 to TRBJ2-3; D call uncertain. Trimming stripped 3 bases from V and 0 bases from J, with 10 bases between. From germline, CDR1 is LNHDA and CDR2 SQIVND (reference sequence). The CDR3 totals 15 residues. In DNA form, the CDR3 reads TGTGCCAGTAGTATGTCCTGGGAAAGCACAGATACGCAGTATTTT. This gives the protein CASSMSWESTDTQYF. Using reference TRBV19 and TRBJ2-3 for the parts outside the CDR3, the full variable domain is DGGITQSPKYLFRKEGQNVTLSCEQNLNHDAMYWYRQDPGQGLRLIYYSQIVNDFQKGDIAEGYSVSREKKESFPLTVTSAQKNPTAFYLCASSMSWESTDTQYFGPGTRLTVL.

This chain links TRBV28 with TRBJ1-1, with TRBD1 matching 7 bases. The CDR3 sequence is 14 residues long. V lost 5 bases to trimming and J lost 4 bases; unmatched junction nucleotides: 7. Germline CDR1 and CDR2: MDHEN and SYDVKM. The DNA for the CDR3 is TGTGCCAGCAGTGCCGGGACAGTAGGCACTGAAGCTTTCTTT. Translated: CASSAGTVGTEAFF.

This sequence joins TRBV10-3 and TRBJ1-5, with TRBD1 matching over 8 bases. The CDR3 has 13 amino acids. With V trimmed by 6 bases and J by 4 bases, 2 bases remained unmatched. Germline CDR1 ENHRY, CDR2 SYGVKD. As DNA, the CDR3 is TGTGCCATCAGGGACAGGGAAAATCAGCCCCAGCATTTT. Translated, it gives CAIRDRENQPQHF.

The chain recombines TRBV27 with TRBJ1-1; 7 bases are shared with TRBD1. CDR1 is MNHEY, CDR2 SMNVEV, per germline (reference sequence). This CDR3 is 14 amino acids long. The J segment lost 5 bases and the V segment lost 5 bases, leaving 8 bases of the junction unmatched. As DNA, the CDR3 is TGTGCCAGCAGTCCCGGACAGGTTAGGACTGAAGCTTTCTTT. This gives the protein CASSPGQVRTEAFF.

V and J are TRBV30 and TRBJ2-5, with D possibly being TRBD2 (5 bases). The CDR3 consists of 11 residues. Germline assignment: CDR1 GTSNPN and CDR2 SVGIG (reference sequence). Between the trimmed V and J ends, which lost 2 bases and 5 bases, there was a span of 6 bases. This CDR3 reads CAWSPGETQYF. The CDR3 nucleotides are TGTGCCTGGAGTCCGGGGGAGACCCAGTACTTC.

The gene calls are TRBV7-8 and TRBJ2-1; 8 nucleotides line up with TRBD1. Looked up from germline, CDR1 is SGHVS and CDR2 is FQNEAQ. The CDR3 has 12 amino acids. V was pared by 5 bases and J by 9 bases, with 3 bases of the junction left unmatched. The CDR3 protein is CASSPGGSEQFF. The CDR3 region has the DNA TGTGCCAGCAGCCCAGGGGGCAGTGAGCAGTTCTTC.

This clone was recorded once. The V and J genes are TRBV6-5 and TRBJ2-7; TRBD1 is a possible D gene (5 bases). This CDR3 has 15 residues. Trimming cost V 11 bases and J 4 bases, with 24 bases left between them. Germline V lookup: CDR1 MNHEY, CDR2 SVGAGI. This CDR3 reads CAAQTESPGYYEQYF. The CDR3, as DNA: TGTGCCGCCCAGACAGAGAGTCCAGGCTATTACGAGCAGTACTTC.

V gene TRBV7-9 combines with J gene TRBJ1-2, with D tentatively TRBD1 (5 bases). This CDR3 has 13 residues. V was pared by 1 base and J by 9 bases, with 12 bases between. Per the germline V gene, CDR1 is SEHNR and CDR2 is FQNEAQ (reference sequence). CDR3 amino acids: CASSLGKTESYTF. Here the CDR3 DNA reads TGTGCCAGCAGCTTAGGAAAGACAGAAAGCTACACCTTC.

The rearrangement links TRBV3-1 (or the pseudogene TRBV3-2) to TRBJ2-1, with a weak D call TRBD1 (6 bases). The CDR3 totals 15 residues. Germline loops: CDR1 LGHDT, CDR2 YNNKEL (reference sequence). V gave up 5 bases and J gave up 2 bases, with 13 bases separating them. The chain's CDR3 is CASSKGHETYNEQFF. In DNA form, the CDR3 reads TGTGCCAGCAGCAAGGGACATGAAACCTACAATGAGCAGTTCTTC.

V and J are TRBV18 and TRBJ2-5; unclear D gene. This CDR3 is built from 15 residues. Looked up from germline, CDR1 is KGHSH and CDR2 is LQKENI. V was shortened by 2 bases and J by 5 bases, with 15 bases between the two germline ends. The CDR3 nucleotides are TGTGCCAGCTCACCAGAGACTCCGACCGGGGAGACCCAGTACTTC. It encodes CASSPETPTGETQYF.

This chain connects TRBV5-4 to TRBJ2-7; no clear D. V dropped 1 base and J dropped 6 bases, with 8 bases sitting between them. Germline CDR1 reads SGHNT; CDR2 reads YYREEE (reference sequence). The CDR3 is 12 residues long. The CDR3 DNA reads as TGTGCCAGCAGCTTGTCCCTTGGCGAGCAGTACTTC. This codes for CASSLSLGEQYF.

The CDR3 DNA is TGTGCCAGCAGACAAAACCGTGAAGGACTGTTTTTT. Protein sequence: CASRQNREGLFF. This chain joins TRBV28 and TRBJ1-4; D not resolved. The germline CDR1 and CDR2 sequences are MDHEN and SYDVKM. V was clipped by 6 bases and J by 13 bases, with 15 bases between them. The CDR3 length is 12 residues. Complete variable domain (other parts from reference TRBV28 and TRBJ1-4): DVKVTQSSRYLVKRTGEKVFLECVQDMDHENMFWYRQDPGLGLRLIYFSYDVKMKEKGDIPEGYSVSREKKERFSLILESASTNQTSMYLCASRQNREGLFFGSGTQLSVL.

This chain uses TRBV5-1 with TRBJ1-2; 9 bases map to TRBD1. V gave up 4 bases and J gave up 2 bases; unmatched junction bases: 3. CDR1 and CDR2 from the germline V gene are SGHRS and YFSETQ. The CDR3 is 14 residues long. The CDR3 region is CASSEGQGNYGYTF. CDR3 coding DNA: TGCGCCAGCAGCGAGGGACAGGGAAACTATGGCTACACCTTC.

The chain carries TRBV3-1 (or the pseudogene TRBV3-2) and TRBJ1-2; D perhaps matches TRBD1 (6 bases). Germline V lookup: CDR1 LGHDT, CDR2 YNNKEL (reference sequence). V shed 2 bases and J shed 8 bases, with 21 bases lying between them. The CDR3 is 16 residues long. The CDR3 reads CASSQPGVFGRMGYTF. The CDR3 bases are TGTGCCAGCAGCCAACCAGGGGTTTTCGGGCGCATGGGCTACACCTTC.

This clone has only one observation. The chain links TRBV10-1 to TRBJ2-1, with 9 bases fitting TRBD2. Germline CDR1 is WNHNN and CDR2 is SYGVQD (reference sequence). The CDR3 spans 16 residues. The V and J ends lost 3 bases and 2 bases, in that order; junction bases with no gene match: 5. CDR3 DNA: TGCGCCAGCAGTGACCCGCGGGAGGGGACCTACAATGAGCAGTTCTTC. Protein: CASSDPREGTYNEQFF.

To note about this clone: At one end, the junction sequence differs from germline, possibly due to a read error. The chain has TRBV28 and TRBJ1-5, with D unclear. CDR1 is MDHEN and CDR2 is SYDVKM in the germline V gene. The CDR3 is made up of 16 amino acids. CDR3: CASSKITRISNQPQHF. CDR3 DNA: TGTGCCAGCAGTAAAATTACACGGATTAGCAATCAGCCTCAGCATTTT.

V usage is TRBV7-9 and J usage is TRBJ2-3, with D possibly TRBD2 on 5 matching bases. Trimming took 5 bases from V and 6 from J, leaving 18 bases between them. Germline values: CDR1 SEHNR, CDR2 FQNEAQ (reference sequence). CDR3 size: 15 residues. The DNA for the CDR3 is TGTGCCAGCAGCGCCGGAGGTAAATCGGCGGATACGCAGTATTTT. This codes for CASSAGGKSADTQYF.

CDR3 DNA: TGTGCCAGCAGCCAAAGTCAGGATGGCTACACCTTC. Its protein is CASSQSQDGYTF. The chain carries TRBV3-1 (or the pseudogene TRBV3-2) and TRBJ1-2, with D uncertain. V shed 2 bases and J shed 6 bases, with 7 bases lying between them. The CDR3 is 12 amino acids. The germline V gene has CDR1 LGHDT and CDR2 YNNKEL (reference sequence).

This clone was observed a handful of times. V and J are TRBV11-2 and TRBJ2-5; maybe TRBD1 (7 bases). Germline V gives CDR1 SGHAT, CDR2 FQNNGV. The V end was cut by 5 bases, the J end by 9 bases, with 13 bases between. The CDR3 length is 12 residues. CDR3 nucleotides: TGTGCCAGCAGCCCAGGGGGAGGCGCCCAGTACTTC. This encodes CASSPGGGAQYF.

The rearrangement links TRBV30 to TRBJ1-5; 7 nucleotides match TRBD1. The length of the CDR3 is 13 residues. The J segment lost 4 bases and the V segment lost 4 bases, leaving 4 bases of the junction unmatched. Germline assignment: CDR1 GTSNPN and CDR2 SVGIG (reference sequence). This chain's CDR3 is CAWTSGQNQPQHF. The CDR3 coding sequence is TGTGCCTGGACCTCGGGACAGAATCAGCCCCAGCATTTT.

V usage is TRBV30 and J usage is TRBJ2-3, with TRBD1 identical over 10 bases. Germline V gene lookup returns CDR1 GTSNPN and CDR2 SVGIG (reference sequence). This CDR3 region has 15 residues. The V segment lost 5 bases and the J segment 2 bases; nucleotides outside the gene matches: 7. The CDR3 sequence: CAWQRTGGNTDTQYF. The CDR3 nucleotides are TGTGCCTGGCAACGGACAGGGGGTAACACAGATACGCAGTATTTT.

This clone was seen a single time. The chain links TRBV15 to TRBJ1-2; TRBD1 matches 7 bases. This CDR3 comprises 15 residues. The junction had 7 bases not matched to a gene; V was cut back by 2 bases and J by 4 bases. Germline assignment: CDR1 LNHNV and CDR2 YYDKDF (reference sequence). CDR3 bases: TGTGCCACCAGCAGACAGGGGGGAGGGCGCTATGGCTACACCTTC. This codes for CATSRQGGGRYGYTF.

The CDR3 reads CASSFGEANTGELFF. CDR3 nucleotides: TGCGCCAGCAGCTTTGGGGAGGCGAACACCGGGGAGCTGTTTTTT. This chain joins TRBV5-1 and TRBJ2-2, with a possible D match to TRBD2 (6 bases). Trimming cost V 2 bases and J 0 bases, with 8 bases left between them. The germline CDR1 and CDR2 sequences are SGHRS and YFSETQ. The CDR3 is 15 residues long.

The chain carries TRBV7-2 and TRBJ2-3, with 8 bases that match TRBD2. The V segment lost 4 bases and the J segment 2 bases; nucleotides outside the gene matches: 14. Germline V gene sequence: CDR1 SGHTA, CDR2 FQGNSA. The CDR3 totals 18 residues. CDR3 protein: CASSSRNTSGLLTDTQYF. Written as DNA, the CDR3 is TGTGCCAGCAGCTCCCGAAATACTAGCGGACTTCTCACAGATACGCAGTATTTT.

The chain has TRBV3-1 (or the pseudogene TRBV3-2) and TRBJ1-5; D uncertain. Germline V gene data show CDR1 as LGHDT and CDR2 as YNNKEL (reference sequence). The CDR3 sequence is 13 residues long. With 0 bases removed from V and 6 bases from J, the gap between germline ends came to 6 bases. CDR3 protein: CASSQERLQPQHF. CDR3 bases: TGTGCCAGCAGCCAAGAACGGCTTCAGCCCCAGCATTTT.

The chain has TRBV5-1 and TRBJ2-2, with TRBD2 as a possible D gene (6 bases). V was shortened by 5 bases and J by 0 bases, with 8 bases between the two germline ends. The CDR3 is 14 residues long. Germline values: CDR1 SGHRS, CDR2 YFSETQ. CDR3 sequence reads: CASRWDSNTGELFF. The CDR3 coding sequence is TGCGCCAGCAGATGGGACTCGAACACCGGGGAGCTGTTTTTT.

The V call is TRBV27, the J call TRBJ2-1; tentative D call: TRBD2 (6 bases). Germline loops: CDR1 MNHEY, CDR2 SMNVEV (reference sequence). Trimming left V 3 bases short and J 11 bases short, with 23 bases between. The CDR3 has 16 residues. CDR3 amino acids: CASSFRLSPTGEKQFF. CDR3 DNA: TGTGCCAGCAGTTTTCGGCTGTCTCCCACGGGGGAGAAGCAGTTCTTC.

The chain has TRBV2 and TRBJ2-1; no firm D call. Per germline, CDR1 SNHLY and CDR2 FYNNEI. The CDR3 loop spans 13 amino acids. With 4 bases removed from V and 1 base from J, the gap between germline ends came to 5 bases. The chain's CDR3 is CASSARSYNEQFF. Here the CDR3 DNA reads TGTGCCAGCAGTGCACGGTCCTACAATGAGCAGTTCTTC.

V gene TRBV18 combines with J gene TRBJ2-1, with 16 bases identical to TRBD2. Germline V lookup: CDR1 KGHSH, CDR2 LQKENI. The CDR3 consists of 18 residues. Losses at the gene ends were 2 bases for V and 7 bases for J; bases not matched to a gene: 8. Here the CDR3 reads CASSPLGLAGGPGNEQFF. The DNA for the CDR3 is TGTGCCAGCTCACCATTGGGACTAGCGGGAGGGCCGGGGAATGAGCAGTTCTTC.

The rearrangement uses TRBV11-2 and TRBJ2-1, with 7 bases matching TRBD2. The CDR3 is 15 amino acids. V lost 5 bases and J lost 9; bases outside the gene matches: 13. Per germline, CDR1 SGHAT and CDR2 FQNNGV. The CDR3 DNA follows: TGTGCCAGCAGCGTAATACCGGGGGGACCTGGTGAGCAGTTCTTC. It specifies CASSVIPGGPGEQFF.

The table lists this clone with a few counts. The genes are TRBV5-1 and TRBJ1-6, with D perhaps TRBD1 (5 bases). Deletions cut 4 bases from V and 2 bases from J, with 10 bases between. Germline loops: CDR1 SGHRS, CDR2 YFSETQ. This CDR3 region has 15 residues. The CDR3 reads CASSPRETYNSPLHF. The CDR3 nucleotides are TGCGCCAGCAGCCCCAGGGAAACCTATAATTCACCCCTCCACTTT.